One sample yielded the 3 T cell receptor beta chains listed below, sequenced in a study of T-cell memory formation after mild COVID-19. TCRdb itself ran the 5' RACE reads through MiXCR, one entry per CDR3 protein. In the table there are approximately 260,000 distinct CDR3 sequences, roughly 16% of which are singletons. Specimen: PBMCs or a T cell subset sorted from them (not recorded which). All receptors come from a man aged 18 to 35 who had mild COVID-19 (a few samples of this study predate the infection). Cell type and time point are not known.

In this sample, this clonotype turned up a few times. CDR3 in DNA: TGTGCCAGCCGTCTAACGGCGCTTTCCATGAACACTGAAGCTTTCTTT. Its translation: CASRLTALSMNTEAFF. The chain joins TRBV6-2 or TRBV6-3 to TRBJ1-1; D uncertain. The CDR3 consists of 16 residues. Deletions cut 8 bases from V and 0 bases from J, with 19 bases between. Germline loops: CDR1 MNHEY, CDR2 SVGEGT.

Worth noting for this clonotype: At one end the junction does not follow the germline gene, possibly because of a read error. This sequence joins TRBV5-1 and TRBJ2-3; 8 bases agree with TRBD1. Germline V lookup: CDR1 SGHRS, CDR2 YFSETQ. The CDR3 has 14 amino acids. In DNA, the CDR3 is TGCGACAGCAGCACCGGACAGGGCGCAGATACGCAGTATTTT. This codes for CDSSTGQGADTQYF.

This clonotype was seen only a few times. This chain joins TRBV6-5 and TRBJ1-1, with D perhaps TRBD1 (6 bases). There are 13 residues in the CDR3. The V end was cut by 5 bases, the J end by 4 bases, with 11 bases between. In germline, CDR1 is MNHEY, CDR2 SVGAGI. The CDR3 loop is CASSDWGATEAFF. The CDR3 nucleotides read TGTGCCAGCAGTGACTGGGGGGCCACTGAAGCTTTCTTT.